Sequencing of this T cell receptor (beta chain) was carried out in a study of blood T cell repertoires in COVID-19. In the study overall: The analysed material was cDNA or gDNA that came from T cells, B-cell-depleted T cells, or PBMCs.

Per the authors' pipeline: Amplification of reference gene primers was used by the study to estimate nucleated cell counts. The repertoire was sequenced with immunoSEQ multiplex PCR; TCRdb's copy has only in-frame clones and lacks some. The V and J calls and clone size were taken over from that table, and D and trimming were inferred from the DNA. The sample includes 35,000 to 45,000 clones, approximately 86% seen only once; the top ten take under 6%. This TCR derives from a man aged 50 to 59 with active COVID-19. Sample: peripheral blood.

The CDR3 bases are TGCGCCAGCAGCCTTACCCGGGACAGCTATGGCTACACCTTC. Translation gives CASSLTRDSYGYTF. The chain couples TRBV4-3 to TRBJ1-2; 7 nucleotides line up with TRBD1. The CDR3 contains 14 residues. V shed 4 bases and J 4 bases; nucleotides not matched to a gene: 6. Germline lookup yields CDR1 LGHNA and CDR2 YSLEER.